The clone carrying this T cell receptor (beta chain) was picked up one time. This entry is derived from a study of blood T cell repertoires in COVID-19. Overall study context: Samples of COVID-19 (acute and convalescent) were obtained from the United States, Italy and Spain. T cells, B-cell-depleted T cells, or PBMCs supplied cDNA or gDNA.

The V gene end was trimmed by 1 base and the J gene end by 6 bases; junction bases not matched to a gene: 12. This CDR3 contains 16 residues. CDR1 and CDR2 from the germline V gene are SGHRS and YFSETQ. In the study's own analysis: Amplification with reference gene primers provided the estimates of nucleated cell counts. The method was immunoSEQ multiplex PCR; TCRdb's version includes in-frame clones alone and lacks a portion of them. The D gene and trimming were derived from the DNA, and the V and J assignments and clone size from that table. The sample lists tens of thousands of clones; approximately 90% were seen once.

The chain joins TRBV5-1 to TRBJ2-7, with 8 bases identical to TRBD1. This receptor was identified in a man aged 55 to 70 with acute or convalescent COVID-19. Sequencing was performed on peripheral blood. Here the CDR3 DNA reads TGCGCCAGCAGCTTGTGGGGGACAGGCGAGGTAGGCGAGCAGTACTTC. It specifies CASSLWGTGEVGEQYF.